The rows below give T cell receptor beta chains drawn from one sample of a study of T-cell memory formation after mild COVID-19. In TCRdb, the 5' RACE reads were re-called with MiXCR into one record per CDR3 protein. This table holds fewer than 600,000 distinct CDR3 sequences, 20% to 25% found once. Sequencing was done on a sample of PBMCs or a T cell subset sorted from them (not recorded which). Receptors were obtained from an adult woman who had mild COVID-19 (a few samples of this study predate the infection). Cell type and time point are not known. CDR3s include the opening cysteine and the closing phenylalanine or tryptophan. The order of the fields is V gene, D gene, clone size, J gene, CDR3 DNA, CDR3 protein. A D gene is named only where the DNA matches it firmly. The size of a clone is reported for some rows only, either as once, few or many, or as a class for expanded clones.

v_call: TRBV20-1; d_call: .; clone_size: few; j_call: TRBJ2-3; cdr3_nt: TGCAGTGCTAAGGAGCACATTATCGGCCCAGATACGCAGTATTTT; cdr3_aa: CSAKEHIIGPDTQYF
v_call: TRBV19; d_call: .; clone_size: .; j_call: TRBJ2-1; cdr3_nt: TGTGCCAGTAGTATCTATAGGACGGGACGGGGCAATGAGCAGTTCTTC; cdr3_aa: CASSIYRTGRGNEQFF
v_call: TRBV5-5; d_call: TRBD1; clone_size: .; j_call: TRBJ1-6; cdr3_nt: TGTGCCAGCAGCTTGTTCACAGGGGGCTCCTATAATTCACCCCTCCACTTT; cdr3_aa: CASSLFTGGSYNSPLHF
v_call: TRBV14; d_call: .; clone_size: few; j_call: TRBJ1-6; cdr3_nt: TGTGCCAGCAGCCCCCAGGCACTTGGGGCCCTCCACTTT; cdr3_aa: CASSPQALGALHF
v_call: TRBV6-2/TRBV6-3; d_call: .; clone_size: few; j_call: TRBJ1-6; cdr3_nt: TGTGCCAGCAGGACCCAGGGTAGTAATTCACCCCTCCACTTT; cdr3_aa: CASRTQGSNSPLHF
v_call: TRBV5-1; d_call: .; clone_size: .; j_call: TRBJ2-1; cdr3_nt: TGCGCCAGCAGCGAGGGGGTAGGGGACAATGAGCAGTTCTTC; cdr3_aa: CASSEGVGDNEQFF
v_call: TRBV12-3/TRBV12-4; d_call: .; clone_size: .; j_call: TRBJ1-6; cdr3_nt: TGTGCCAGCAGGGACAGCTCCTATAATTCACCCCTCCACTTT; cdr3_aa: CASRDSSYNSPLHF
v_call: TRBV24-1; d_call: .; clone_size: few; j_call: TRBJ2-5; cdr3_nt: TGTGCCACCAGTGATAGCCTGGAGACCCAGTACTTC; cdr3_aa: CATSDSLETQYF
v_call: TRBV12-3/TRBV12-4; d_call: .; clone_size: few; j_call: TRBJ2-7; cdr3_nt: TGTGCCAGCAGTCCTAGACTCTACGAGCAGTACTTC; cdr3_aa: CASSPRLYEQYF
v_call: TRBV6-5; d_call: TRBD2; clone_size: few; j_call: TRBJ2-2; cdr3_nt: TGTGCCAGCAGTTTGAGACTAGCGGGAGTCTCGGAGAACACCGGGGAGCTGTTTTTT; cdr3_aa: CASSLRLAGVSENTGELFF